This T cell receptor beta chain originates from a study of control samples from healthy donors and cancer patients. This clone has only one observation. The method was immunoSEQ multiplex PCR; TCRdb's version includes in-frame clones alone and lacks a portion of them. The repertoire includes approximately 170,000 clones, roughly nine tenths of them detected once, and over 1.1% sits in the top ten. The CDR3 spans 12 residues. Germline V CDR1 and CDR2: KGHSH, LQKENI. Trimming pared 3 bases from V and 1 base from J, leaving 3 bases between. This receptor was taken from a man under 40 in good health. V usage is TRBV18 and J usage is TRBJ1-1; D is unresolved. Input material: blood. The CDR3 loop reads CASSPRNTEAFF. As DNA, the CDR3 is TGTGCCAGCTCACCCCGGAACACTGAAGCTTTCTTT.